This section outlines one T cell receptor (beta chain) sequence together with its context. Its antigen is as yet unknown. CDR3 length equals 16 residues. V was shortened by 5 bases and J by 4 bases, with 20 bases between the two germline ends. The V gene's germline CDR1 is SGHTA and CDR2 FQGNSA. The data originate from a study of chemoradiotherapy in HPV16-positive cancers. Study-wide results and limits: HPV-responsive T-cell expansion during chemoradiotherapy was linked to improved recurrence-free survival in HPV16-positive patients. Functional assays defining HPV-specific T cells used only a couple of HPV16-positive patients. During treatment, candidate HPV-specific clones and E7-related motifs expanded in tumor.

Profiling relied on immunoSEQ multiplex PCR, and the TCRdb table lists in-frame clones only, not all of them. The sample yields thousands of clones, about 80% seen once. This rearrangement joins TRBV7-2 to TRBJ1-1; possible D gene TRBD1, 5 bases. The source of this sequence is a human donor with HPV-associated anogenital cancer. Collection of the sample occurred from a patient who underwent chemoradiotherapy. The CDR3 nucleotides are TGTGCCAGCAGCACACCGAGGGTCAGGGAGGCCACTGAAGCTTTCTTT. It yields the protein CASSTPRVREATEAFF.